This T cell receptor beta chain was recorded in a study of response to subunit inactivated influenza vaccine. Study-wide results and caveats: T cells newly recruited by each seasonal influenza vaccination are few, the authors suggested.

TCRdb recomputed calls from the RT-PCR reads with MiXCR, one row per CDR3 protein. Found here are around 790,000 distinct CDR3 sequences, less than 25% of them singletons; the top ten hold about 10%. This CDR3 region has 14 residues. The V gene's germline CDR1 is MDHEN and CDR2 SYDVKM. Trimming stripped 2 bases from V and 3 bases from J, with 7 bases between. On this clonotype: Antigen specificity is unknown.

The sample consisted of PBMCs from blood, taken roughly 5 days after vaccination. This TCR was sampled from a man aged 45-60 years who received an inactivated influenza vaccine. The V call is TRBV28, the J call TRBJ2-2; no reliable D call. The CDR3 loop reads CASSLNTYTGELFF. CDR3 bases: TGTGCCAGCAGTTTAAACACCTACACCGGGGAGCTGTTTTTT.